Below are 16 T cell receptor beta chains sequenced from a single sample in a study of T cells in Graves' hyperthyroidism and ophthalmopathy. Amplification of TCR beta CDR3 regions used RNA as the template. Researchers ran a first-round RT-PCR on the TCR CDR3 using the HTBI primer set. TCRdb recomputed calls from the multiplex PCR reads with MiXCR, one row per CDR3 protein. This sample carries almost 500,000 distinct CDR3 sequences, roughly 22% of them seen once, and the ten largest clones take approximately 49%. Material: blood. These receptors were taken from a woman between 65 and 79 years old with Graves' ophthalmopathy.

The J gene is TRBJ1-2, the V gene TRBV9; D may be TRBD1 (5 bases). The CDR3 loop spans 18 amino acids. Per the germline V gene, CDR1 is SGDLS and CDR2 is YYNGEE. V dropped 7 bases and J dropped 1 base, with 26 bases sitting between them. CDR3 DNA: TGTGCCAGCTACCCTTACGGGACCCATACGCCGGGTAACTATGGCTACACCTTC. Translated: CASYPYGTHTPGNYGYTF.

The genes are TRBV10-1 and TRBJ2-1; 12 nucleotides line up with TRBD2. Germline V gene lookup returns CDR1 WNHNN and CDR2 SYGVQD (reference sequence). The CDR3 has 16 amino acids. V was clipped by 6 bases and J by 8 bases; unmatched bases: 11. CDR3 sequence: CASSELAGGLMDEQFF. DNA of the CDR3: TGCGCCAGCAGCGAACTAGCGGGAGGCCTTATGGATGAGCAGTTCTTC.

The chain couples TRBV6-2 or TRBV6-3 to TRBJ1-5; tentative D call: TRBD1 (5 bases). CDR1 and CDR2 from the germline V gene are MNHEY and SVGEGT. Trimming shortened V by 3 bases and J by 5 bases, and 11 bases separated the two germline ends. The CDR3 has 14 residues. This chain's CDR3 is CASSYIGGDQPQHF. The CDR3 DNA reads TGTGCCAGCAGTTATATCGGGGGGGATCAGCCCCAGCATTTT.

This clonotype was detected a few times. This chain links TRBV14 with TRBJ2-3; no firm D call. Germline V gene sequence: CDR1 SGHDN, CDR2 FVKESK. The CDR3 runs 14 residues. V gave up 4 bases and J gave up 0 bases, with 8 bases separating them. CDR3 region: CASSLRLSTDTQYF. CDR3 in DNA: TGTGCCAGCAGCCTTAGACTGAGCACAGATACGCAGTATTTT.

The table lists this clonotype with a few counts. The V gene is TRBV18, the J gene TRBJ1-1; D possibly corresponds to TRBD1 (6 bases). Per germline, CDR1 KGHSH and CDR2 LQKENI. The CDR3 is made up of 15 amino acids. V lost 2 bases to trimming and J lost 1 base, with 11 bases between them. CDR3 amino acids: CASSPVGTQNTEAFF. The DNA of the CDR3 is TGTGCCAGCTCACCAGTCGGGACACAGAACACTGAAGCTTTCTTT.

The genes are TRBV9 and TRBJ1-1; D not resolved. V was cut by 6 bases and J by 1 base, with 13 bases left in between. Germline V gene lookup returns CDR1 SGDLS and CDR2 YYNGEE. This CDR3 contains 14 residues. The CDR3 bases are TGTGCCAGCACCCCCCTCTCAGCGAACACTGAAGCTTTCTTT. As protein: CASTPLSANTEAFF.

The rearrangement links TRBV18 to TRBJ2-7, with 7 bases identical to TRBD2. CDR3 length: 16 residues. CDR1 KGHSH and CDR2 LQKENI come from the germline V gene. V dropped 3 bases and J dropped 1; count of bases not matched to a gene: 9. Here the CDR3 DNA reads TGTGCCAGCTCACCGACCCGGAGGGGAGGGTCCTACGAGCAGTACTTC. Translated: CASSPTRRGGSYEQYF. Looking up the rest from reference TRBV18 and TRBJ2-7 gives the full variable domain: NAGVMQNPRHLVRRRGQEARLRCSPMKGHSHVYWYRQLPEEGLKFMVYLQKENIIDESGMPKERFSAEFPKEGPSILRIQQVVRGDSAAYFCASSPTRRGGSYEQYFGPGTRLTVT.

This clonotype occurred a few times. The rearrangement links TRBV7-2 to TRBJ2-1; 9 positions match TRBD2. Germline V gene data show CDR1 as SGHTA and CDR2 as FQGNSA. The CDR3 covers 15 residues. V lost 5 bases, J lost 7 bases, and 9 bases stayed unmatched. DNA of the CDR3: TGTGCCAGCAGCCCGTCTAGCGGGGAAATTAATGAGCAGTTCTTC. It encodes CASSPSSGEINEQFF.

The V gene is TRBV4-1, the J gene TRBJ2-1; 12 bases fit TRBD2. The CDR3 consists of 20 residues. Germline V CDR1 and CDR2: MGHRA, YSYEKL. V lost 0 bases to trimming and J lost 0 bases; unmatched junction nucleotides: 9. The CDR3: CASSQDYGLAGPSSYNEQFF. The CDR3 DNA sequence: TGCGCCAGCAGCCAAGATTATGGACTAGCGGGACCGAGCTCCTACAATGAGCAGTTCTTC.

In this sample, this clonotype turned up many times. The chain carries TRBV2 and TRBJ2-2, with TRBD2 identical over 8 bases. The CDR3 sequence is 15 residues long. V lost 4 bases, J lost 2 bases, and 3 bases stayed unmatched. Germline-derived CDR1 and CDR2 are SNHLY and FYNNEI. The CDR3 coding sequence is TGTGCCAGCAGTGTGGTAGCGGGAAACACCGGGGAGCTGTTTTTT. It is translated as CASSVVAGNTGELFF.

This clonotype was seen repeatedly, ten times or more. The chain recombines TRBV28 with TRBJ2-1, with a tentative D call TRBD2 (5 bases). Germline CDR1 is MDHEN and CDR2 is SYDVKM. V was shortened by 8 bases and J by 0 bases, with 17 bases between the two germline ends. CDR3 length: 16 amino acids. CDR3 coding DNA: TGTGCCAGCCCGCCCGACTACCTGAGCTCCTACAATGAGCAGTTCTTC. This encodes CASPPDYLSSYNEQFF.

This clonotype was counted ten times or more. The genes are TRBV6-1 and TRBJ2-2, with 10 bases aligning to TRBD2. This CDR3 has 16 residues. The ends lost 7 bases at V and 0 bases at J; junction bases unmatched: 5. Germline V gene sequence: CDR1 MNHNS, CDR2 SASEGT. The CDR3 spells CASTLAGTPNTGELFF. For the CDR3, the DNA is TGTGCCAGCACACTAGCGGGGACCCCGAACACCGGGGAGCTGTTTTTT.

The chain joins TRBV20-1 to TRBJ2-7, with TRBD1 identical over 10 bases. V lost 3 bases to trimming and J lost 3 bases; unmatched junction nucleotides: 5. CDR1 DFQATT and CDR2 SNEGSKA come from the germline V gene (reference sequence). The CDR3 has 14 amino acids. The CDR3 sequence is CSARRQGALYEQYF. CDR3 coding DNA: TGCAGTGCTAGGAGACAGGGGGCGCTCTACGAGCAGTACTTC.

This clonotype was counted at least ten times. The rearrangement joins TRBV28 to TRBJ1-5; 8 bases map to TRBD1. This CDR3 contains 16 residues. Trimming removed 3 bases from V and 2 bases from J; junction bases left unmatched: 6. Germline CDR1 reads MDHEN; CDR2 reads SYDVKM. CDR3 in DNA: TGTGCCAGCAGTTTTGGGCAGGGGGCTGGCAATCAGCCCCAGCATTTT. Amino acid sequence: CASSFGQGAGNQPQHF.

The CDR3 DNA reads TGTGCCTGGAGAGCAGGGGGGGGTGGTGAGCAGTTCTTC. This gives the protein CAWRAGGGGEQFF. This chain links TRBV30 with TRBJ2-1, with D perhaps TRBD1 or TRBD2 (7 bases each). The V gene's germline CDR1 is GTSNPN and CDR2 SVGIG (reference sequence). This CDR3 has 13 amino acids. The germline V and J ends were trimmed by 3 bases and 9 bases, with 15 bases remaining between them. Looking up the rest from reference TRBV30 and TRBJ2-1 gives the full variable domain: SQTIHQWPATLVQPVGSPLSLECTVEGTSNPNLYWYRQAAGRGLQLLFYSVGIGQISSEVPQNLSASRPQDRQFILSSKKLLLSDSGFYLCAWRAGGGGEQFFGPGTRLTVL.

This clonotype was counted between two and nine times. DNA of the CDR3: TGCAGCGCACCCAGAGCGGGTAGCTCCTACAATGAGCAGTTCTTC. Encoded protein: CSAPRAGSSYNEQFF. This chain uses TRBV29-1 with TRBJ2-1, with D possibly TRBD2 on 6 matching bases. This CDR3 has 15 amino acids. Trimming took 7 bases from V and 0 from J, leaving 16 bases between them. CDR1 is SQVTM, CDR2 ANQGSEA, per germline.